What follows are 3 T cell receptor beta chains derived from one specimen sequenced in a study of cytotoxic CD8 clonotypes in ibrutinib-treated CLL. The assay was immunoSEQ multiplex PCR, and TCRdb's table has in-frame clones only and misses some. The sample has 35,000 to 40,000 clones, approximately 70% seen once; the top ten hold 9.5% to 13%. Specimen: PBMCs, collected at disease progression, from a patient treated with ibrutinib. These receptors all stem from a human donor with chronic lymphocytic leukemia.

CDR3 nucleotides: TGTGCCAGCAGCAAAGTAAAAGGGACCCGGAGATCCCACGAGCAGTACTTC. Protein: CASSKVKGTRRSHEQYF. This sequence joins TRBV21-1 and TRBJ2-7. TRBV21-1 is reported as a pseudogene. The CDR3 sequence is 17 residues long.

V and J are TRBV6-1 and TRBJ1-1, with a possible D match to TRBD1 (6 bases). The V gene lost 6 bases and the J gene lost 1 base, with 15 bases spanning the gap. This CDR3 comprises 15 residues. Germline V lookup: CDR1 MNHNS, CDR2 SASEGT. This chain's CDR3 is CASRPSGGANTEAFF. DNA for the CDR3: TGTGCCAGCAGACCTAGCGGGGGCGCGAACACTGAAGCTTTCTTT.

The rearrangement links TRBV15 to TRBJ2-7; TRBD1 aligns across 7 bases. In germline, CDR1 is LNHNV, CDR2 YYDKDF (reference sequence). With 9 bases clipped from V and 7 bases from J, the junction kept 15 bases outside the gene matches. This CDR3 has 14 amino acids. CDR3 in amino acids: CATSQQGIGREQYF. CDR3 DNA sequence: TGTGCCACTAGTCAACAGGGGATAGGAAGGGAGCAGTACTTC.